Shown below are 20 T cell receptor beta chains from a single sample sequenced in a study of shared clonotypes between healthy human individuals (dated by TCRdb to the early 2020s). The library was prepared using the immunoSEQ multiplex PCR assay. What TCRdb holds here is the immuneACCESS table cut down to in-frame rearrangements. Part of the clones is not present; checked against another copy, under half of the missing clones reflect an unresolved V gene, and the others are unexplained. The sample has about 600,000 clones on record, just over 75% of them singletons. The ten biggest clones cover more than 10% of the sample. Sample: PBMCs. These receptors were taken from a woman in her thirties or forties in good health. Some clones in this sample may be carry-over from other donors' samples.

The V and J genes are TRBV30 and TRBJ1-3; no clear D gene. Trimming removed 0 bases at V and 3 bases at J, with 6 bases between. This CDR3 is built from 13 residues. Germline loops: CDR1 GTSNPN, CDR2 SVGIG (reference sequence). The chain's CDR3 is CAWSVLGGNTIYF. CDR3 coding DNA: TGTGCCTGGAGTGTACTCGGTGGAAACACCATATATTTT. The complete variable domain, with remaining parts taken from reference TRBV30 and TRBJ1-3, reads SQTIHQWPATLVQPVGSPLSLECTVEGTSNPNLYWYRQAAGRGLQLLFYSVGIGQISSEVPQNLSASRPQDRQFILSSKKLLLSDSGFYLCAWSVLGGNTIYFGEGSWLTVV.

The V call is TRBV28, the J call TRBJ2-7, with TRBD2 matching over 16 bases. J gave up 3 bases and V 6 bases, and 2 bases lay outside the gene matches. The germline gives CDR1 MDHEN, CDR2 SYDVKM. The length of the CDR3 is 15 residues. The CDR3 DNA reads TGTGCCAGCAGGGGACTAGCGGGAGGGTTCTACGAGCAGTACTTC. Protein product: CASRGLAGGFYEQYF.

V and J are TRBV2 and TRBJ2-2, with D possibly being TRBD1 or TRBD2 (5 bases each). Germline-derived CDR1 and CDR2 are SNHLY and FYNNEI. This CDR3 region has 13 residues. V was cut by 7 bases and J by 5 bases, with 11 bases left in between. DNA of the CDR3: TGTGCCAGCAACCTCTGGGGGACCGGGGAGCTGTTTTTT. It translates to CASNLWGTGELFF.

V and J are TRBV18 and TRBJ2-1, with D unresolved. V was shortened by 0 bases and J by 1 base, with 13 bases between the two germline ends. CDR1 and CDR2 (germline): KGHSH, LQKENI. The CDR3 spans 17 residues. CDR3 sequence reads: CASSPPGLARSYNEQFF. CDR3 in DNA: TGTGCCAGCTCACCACCGGGTTTAGCTCGGTCCTACAATGAGCAGTTCTTC.

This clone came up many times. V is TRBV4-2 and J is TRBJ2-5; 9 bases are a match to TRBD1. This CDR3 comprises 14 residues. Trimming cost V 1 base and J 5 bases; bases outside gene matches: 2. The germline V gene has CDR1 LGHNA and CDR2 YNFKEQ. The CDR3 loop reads CASSQGDRDETQYF. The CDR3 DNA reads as TGTGCCAGCAGCCAAGGGGACAGGGATGAGACCCAGTACTTC.

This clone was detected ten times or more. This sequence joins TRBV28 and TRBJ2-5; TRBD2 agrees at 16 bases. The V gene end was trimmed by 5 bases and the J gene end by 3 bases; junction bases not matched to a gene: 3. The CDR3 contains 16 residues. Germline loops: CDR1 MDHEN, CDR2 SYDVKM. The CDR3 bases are TGTGCCAGCAGTCCCGGGACTAGCGGGAGGGAAGAGACCCAGTACTTC. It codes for CASSPGTSGREETQYF.

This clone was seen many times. CDR3 DNA: TGTGCCAGCAGCTTTGACAGGGTGGGAGCCAAAAACATTCAGTACTTC. Amino acid sequence: CASSFDRVGAKNIQYF. The gene calls are TRBV7-2 and TRBJ2-4; 7 bases match TRBD1. With 3 bases clipped from V and 0 bases from J, the junction kept 5 bases outside the gene matches. The CDR3 is 16 residues long. The germline gives CDR1 SGHTA, CDR2 FQGNSA.

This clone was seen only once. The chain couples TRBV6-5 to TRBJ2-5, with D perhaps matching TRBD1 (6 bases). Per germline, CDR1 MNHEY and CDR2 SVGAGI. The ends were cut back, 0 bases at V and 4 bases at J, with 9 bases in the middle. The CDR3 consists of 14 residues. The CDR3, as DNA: TGTGCCAGCAGTTACTCGGTCAGGGGAGAGACCCAGTACTTC. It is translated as CASSYSVRGETQYF.

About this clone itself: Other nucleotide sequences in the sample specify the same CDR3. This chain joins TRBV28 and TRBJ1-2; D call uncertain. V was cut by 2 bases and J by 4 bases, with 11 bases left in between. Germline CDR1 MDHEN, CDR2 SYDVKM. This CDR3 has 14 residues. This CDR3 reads CASSLGLRSYGYTF. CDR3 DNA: TGTGCCAGCAGTTTAGGTTTGAGGAGCTATGGCTACACCTTC.

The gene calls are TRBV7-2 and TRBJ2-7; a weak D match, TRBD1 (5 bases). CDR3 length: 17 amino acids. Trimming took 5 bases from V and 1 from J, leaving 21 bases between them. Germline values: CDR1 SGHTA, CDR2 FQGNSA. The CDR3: CASSPRLGWGRSYEQYF. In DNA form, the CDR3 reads TGTGCCAGCAGCCCTCGACTTGGTTGGGGCAGGTCCTACGAGCAGTACTTC.

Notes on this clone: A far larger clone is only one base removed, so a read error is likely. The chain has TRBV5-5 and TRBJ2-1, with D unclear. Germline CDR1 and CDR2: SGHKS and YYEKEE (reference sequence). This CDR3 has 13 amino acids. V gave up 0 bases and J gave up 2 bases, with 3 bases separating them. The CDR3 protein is CASSLGAYNEQFF. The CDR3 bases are TGTGCCAGCAGCTTGGGGGCCTACAATGAGCAGTTCTTC.

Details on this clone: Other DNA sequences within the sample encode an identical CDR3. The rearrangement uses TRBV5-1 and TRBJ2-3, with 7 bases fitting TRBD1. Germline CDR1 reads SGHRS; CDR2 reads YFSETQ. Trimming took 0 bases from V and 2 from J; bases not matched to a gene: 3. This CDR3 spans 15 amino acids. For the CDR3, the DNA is TGCGCCAGCAGCTTGGAAGACAGGGACACAGATACGCAGTATTTT. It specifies CASSLEDRDTDTQYF.

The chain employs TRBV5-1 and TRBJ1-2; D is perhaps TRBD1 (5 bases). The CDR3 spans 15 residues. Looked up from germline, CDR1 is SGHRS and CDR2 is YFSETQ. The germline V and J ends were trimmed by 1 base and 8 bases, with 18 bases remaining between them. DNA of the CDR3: TGCGCCAGCAGCTTGTCCGGGGAGGGGTCCGGCGGCTACACCTTC. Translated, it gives CASSLSGEGSGGYTF.

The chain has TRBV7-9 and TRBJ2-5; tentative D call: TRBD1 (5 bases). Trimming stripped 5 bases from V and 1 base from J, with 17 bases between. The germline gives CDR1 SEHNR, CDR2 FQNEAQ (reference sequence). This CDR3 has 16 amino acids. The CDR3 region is CASSQLRGTAQETQYF. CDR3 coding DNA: TGTGCCAGCAGCCAACTTAGGGGCACGGCCCAAGAGACCCAGTACTTC.

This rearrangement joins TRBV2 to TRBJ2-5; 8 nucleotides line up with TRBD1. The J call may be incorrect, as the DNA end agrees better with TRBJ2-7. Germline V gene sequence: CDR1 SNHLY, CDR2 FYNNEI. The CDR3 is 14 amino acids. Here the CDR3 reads CASRRGQVNYEQYF. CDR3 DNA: TGTGCCAGCAGGAGGGGACAGGTTAACTACGAGCAGTACTTC.

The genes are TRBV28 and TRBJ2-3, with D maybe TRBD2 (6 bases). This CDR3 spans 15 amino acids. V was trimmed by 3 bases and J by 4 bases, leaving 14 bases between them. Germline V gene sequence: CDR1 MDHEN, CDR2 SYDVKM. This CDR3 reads CASSFGGIRADTQYF. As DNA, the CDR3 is TGTGCCAGCAGTTTTGGCGGGATTCGCGCAGATACGCAGTATTTT.

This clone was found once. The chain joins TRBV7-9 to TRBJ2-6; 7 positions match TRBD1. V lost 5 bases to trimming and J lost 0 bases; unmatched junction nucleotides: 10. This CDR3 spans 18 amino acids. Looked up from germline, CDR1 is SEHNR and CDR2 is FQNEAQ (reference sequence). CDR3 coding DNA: TGTGCCAGCAGCAACCCGGACAGGACCTCCTCTGGGGCCAACGTCCTGACTTTC. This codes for CASSNPDRTSSGANVLTF.

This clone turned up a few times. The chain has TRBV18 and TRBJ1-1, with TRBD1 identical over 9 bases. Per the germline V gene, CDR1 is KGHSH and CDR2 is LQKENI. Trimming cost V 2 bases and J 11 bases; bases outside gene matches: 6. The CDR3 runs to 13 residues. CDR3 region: CASSPGTGSEAFF. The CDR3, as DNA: TGTGCCAGCTCACCAGGGACAGGGAGCGAGGCTTTCTTT. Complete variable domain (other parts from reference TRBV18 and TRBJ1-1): NAGVMQNPRHLVRRRGQEARLRCSPMKGHSHVYWYRQLPEEGLKFMVYLQKENIIDESGMPKERFSAEFPKEGPSILRIQQVVRGDSAAYFCASSPGTGSEAFFGQGTRLTVV.

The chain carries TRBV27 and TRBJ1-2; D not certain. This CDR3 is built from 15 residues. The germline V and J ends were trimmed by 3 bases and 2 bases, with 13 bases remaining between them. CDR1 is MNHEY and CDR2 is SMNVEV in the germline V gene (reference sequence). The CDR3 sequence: CASSFGPDGNYGYTF. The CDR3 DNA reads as TGTGCCAGCAGTTTTGGTCCGGACGGGAACTATGGCTACACCTTC.

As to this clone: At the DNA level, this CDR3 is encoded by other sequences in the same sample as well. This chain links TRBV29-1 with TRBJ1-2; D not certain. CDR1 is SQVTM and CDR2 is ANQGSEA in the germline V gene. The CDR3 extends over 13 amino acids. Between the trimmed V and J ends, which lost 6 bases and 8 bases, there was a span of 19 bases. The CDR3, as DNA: TGCAGCGTCGTGGATTGGAGCGTTCGGGGCTACACCTTC. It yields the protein CSVVDWSVRGYTF.